A selection of T cell receptor beta chains follows, all from one sample in a study of T-cell memory formation after mild COVID-19. Each CDR3 protein gets one entry after TCRdb re-called the 5' RACE reads with MiXCR. The sample lists some 340,000 distinct CDR3 sequences; 10% to 15% were seen once. The specimen sequenced was PBMCs or a T cell subset sorted from them (not recorded which). The receptors stem from a man between 18 and 35 years old who had mild COVID-19 (a few samples of this study predate the infection). Cell type and time point are not known. The CDR3 runs from the conserved cysteine through the conserved F or W. D genes are given only for firm matches. Size values are once, few and many counts, or a class for expanded clones, and some rows have none.

v_gene,len,abundance,d_gene,j_gene,CDR3nt,CDR3aa
TRBV20-1,13,NA,NA,TRBJ2-5,TGCAGTGCTCAGGACGGAATGCAAGAGACCCAGTACTTC,CSAQDGMQETQYF
TRBV12-3/TRBV12-4,13,NA,NA,TRBJ1-2,TGTGCCAGCAGTTTCGCAGGAGACTATGGCTACACCTTC,CASSFAGDYGYTF
TRBV24-1,15,many,NA,TRBJ2-1,TGTGCCACCAGCCCCCGGGTCACCCCGAGGAATGAGCAGTTCTTC,CATSPRVTPRNEQFF
TRBV7-2,16,few,TRBD2,TRBJ2-3,TGTGCCAGCAGCTCCACGCCTAGCGGGGGCGGAGGTACGCAGTATTTT,CASSSTPSGGGGTQYF
TRBV7-6,14,few,NA,TRBJ2-7,TGTGCCAGCAGCCAAAACAGGCGACCCTACGAGCAGTACTTC,CASSQNRRPYEQYF
TRBV6-1,16,few,NA,TRBJ2-5,TGTGCCAGCATGACATCGTGGCGGGGATGGGTGGAGACCCAGTACTTC,CASMTSWRGWVETQYF
TRBV11-1,14,NA,NA,TRBJ2-7,TGTGCCAGCAGCGAGAATTCAGGGTCCCCCGAGCAGTACTTC,CASSENSGSPEQYF
TRBV7-9,12,few,NA,TRBJ2-4,TGTGCCAGCAGCTCCTTAAAAAACATTCAGTACTTC,CASSSLKNIQYF
TRBV5-1,15,NA,NA,TRBJ1-1,TGCGCCAGCAGCACAACCTCTGTGGAGAACACTGAAGCTTTCTTT,CASSTTSVENTEAFF
TRBV2,12,few,NA,TRBJ1-5,TGTGCCAGCAGTGCGAACAGGCAGCCCCAGCATTTT,CASSANRQPQHF
TRBV27,13,NA,TRBD1,TRBJ2-5,TGTGCCAGCGGACAGGGGGCGCGGGAGACCCAGTACTTC,CASGQGARETQYF
TRBV5-1,13,many,NA,TRBJ2-5,TGCGCCAGCAGCCTGACAAACCAAGAGACCCAGTACTTC,CASSLTNQETQYF
TRBV29-1,11,NA,NA,TRBJ2-4,TGCAGCGTTATTTGGGGAAACATTCAGTACTTC,CSVIWGNIQYF
TRBV9,16,few,NA,TRBJ2-2,TGTGCCAGCAGCCGACAGGTTTCTCTAAACACCGGGGAGCTGTTTTTT,CASSRQVSLNTGELFF
TRBV11-2,16,many,NA,TRBJ2-7,TGTGCCAGCAGCCCAGAGGCGGGGAAAAGCTCCTACGAGCAGTACTTC,CASSPEAGKSSYEQYF
TRBV20-1,13,few,TRBD1,TRBJ1-1,TGCAGTGCGCCGGACAGGGGAATCACTGAAGCTTTCTTT,CSAPDRGITEAFF
TRBV5-1,16,few,TRBD2,TRBJ2-1,TGCGCCAGCAGCTTGGATGTAGCGGGGGCCTACAATGAGCAGTTCTTC,CASSLDVAGAYNEQFF
TRBV15,15,NA,TRBD1,TRBJ1-2,TGTGCCACCAGCAGAGCTCCCGGGACAGGATTTGGCTACACCTTC,CATSRAPGTGFGYTF
TRBV7-2,15,few,TRBD1,TRBJ1-1,TGTGCCAGCAGCCCGGACAGGGGCTGGAGCACTGAAGCTTTCTTT,CASSPDRGWSTEAFF
TRBV7-8,15,few,NA,TRBJ2-1,TGTGCCAGCAGCTTAGACGGGGGGCACTACAATGAGCAGTTCTTC,CASSLDGGHYNEQFF
TRBV4-1,14,NA,TRBD1,TRBJ1-2,TGCGCCAGCAGCCGGACAGGGGCTGACTATGGCTACACCTTC,CASSRTGADYGYTF
TRBV7-9,14,many,NA,TRBJ1-2,TGTGCCAGCAGCTTAGCCGAGGGGAGCTATGGCTACACCTTC,CASSLAEGSYGYTF
TRBV6-5,12,NA,TRBD2,TRBJ2-2,TGTGCCAGCAGCTCCGGGGGGAAAGAGCTGTTTTTT,CASSSGGKELFF
TRBV29-1,14,few,TRBD1,TRBJ2-7,TGCAGCGTTACCGGGACAGGGAACACCTACGAGCAGTACTTC,CSVTGTGNTYEQYF
TRBV6-1,16,NA,NA,TRBJ1-2,TGTGCCAGCAGTGAAGTCCCTCTGGGACAATTGAGTGGCTACACCTTC,CASSEVPLGQLSGYTF
TRBV21-1,14,NA,NA,TRBJ2-7,TGTGCCAGCAGCAAAGGAGACAGGTCCTACGAGCAGTACTTC,CASSKGDRSYEQYF
TRBV7-2,14,many,TRBD1,TRBJ1-2,TGTGCCAGCAGCTCACAAGGGGGCTACTATGGCTACACCTTC,CASSSQGGYYGYTF
TRBV7-3,13,NA,NA,TRBJ2-3,TGTGCCAGCAGCCCGGGAAATGCGGATACGCAGTATTTT,CASSPGNADTQYF
TRBV4-1,14,few,NA,TRBJ2-3,TGCGCCAGCAGCCAAGAAGACAGCACAGATACGCAGTATTTT,CASSQEDSTDTQYF
TRBV2,14,few,TRBD2,TRBJ2-5,TGTGCCAGCAGCCCGGGACTAGAGGGAGAGACCCAGTACTTC,CASSPGLEGETQYF
TRBV18,13,NA,NA,TRBJ1-2,TGTGCCAGCTCAAGAAGACGAGACTATGGCTACACCTTC,CASSRRRDYGYTF
TRBV5-5,15,NA,NA,TRBJ1-2,TGTGCCAGCAGCTTGGCTCCCACCTCTAACTATGGCTACACCTTC,CASSLAPTSNYGYTF
TRBV7-2,14,few,NA,TRBJ1-1,TGTGCCAGCAGCCTAGAATCAGGGGTTACTGAAGCTTTCTTT,CASSLESGVTEAFF
TRBV20-1,14,NA,TRBD2,TRBJ2-1,TGCAGTGCTAGGGACAGCGGGGGGATCAATGAGCAGTTCTTC,CSARDSGGINEQFF
TRBV20-1,16,NA,TRBD2,TRBJ2-7,TGCAGTGCTAGAGATCCTGGCGGGGGGAACTCGTACGAGCAGTACTTC,CSARDPGGGNSYEQYF
TRBV4-3,15,NA,NA,TRBJ2-1,TGCGCCAGCAGCCAAGTTGGCGTCTCCTACAATGAGCAGTTCTTC,CASSQVGVSYNEQFF
TRBV3-1,14,NA,NA,TRBJ1-2,TGTGCCAGCAGCTACTCCGGGCCTAACTATGGCTACACCTTC,CASSYSGPNYGYTF
TRBV6-6,13,few,NA,TRBJ1-1,TGTGCCAGCAGGCCGGACAGCCTCACTGAAGCTTTCTTT,CASRPDSLTEAFF
TRBV3-1,11,few,NA,TRBJ2-1,TGTGCCAGCAGCCGAGCCAATGAGCAGTTCTTC,CASSRANEQFF
TRBV6-5,16,few,NA,TRBJ2-3,TGTGCCAGCAGTTACTCGATTACGGGGGGCACAGATACGCAGTATTTT,CASSYSITGGTDTQYF
TRBV5-1,14,few,TRBD1,TRBJ2-3,TGCGCCAGCACCTACAGGGGGAGCACAGATACGCAGTATTTT,CASTYRGSTDTQYF
TRBV25-1,13,NA,NA,TRBJ1-6,TGTGCCAGCAGTGAATTTGGGGCGTCACCCCTCCACTTT,CASSEFGASPLHF
TRBV7-2,12,NA,NA,TRBJ1-2,TGTGCCAGCAGCTTACAAACTAAGGGCTACACCTTC,CASSLQTKGYTF
TRBV4-2,20,NA,TRBD2,TRBJ2-1,TGTGCCAGCAGCCAAGTAGCGGGACTAGCGGGATTTCCCGACTACAATGAGCAGTTCTTC,CASSQVAGLAGFPDYNEQFF
TRBV12-3/TRBV12-4,13,few,NA,TRBJ1-1,TGTGCCAGCAGTTTAACGGCGGACACTGAAGCTTTCTTT,CASSLTADTEAFF
TRBV9,15,NA,TRBD2,TRBJ2-5,TGTGCCAGCAGCGTAGAGGCTAGCGGGATAGAGACCCAGTACTTC,CASSVEASGIETQYF
TRBV7-8,15,few,TRBD1,TRBJ2-3,TGTGCCAGCAGCCGGTGGGACAGGGAAACAGATACGCAGTATTTT,CASSRWDRETDTQYF
TRBV29-1,12,NA,NA,TRBJ2-5,TGCAGCGTGGGCGGGGGCGGCGAGACCCAGTACTTC,CSVGGGGETQYF
TRBV19,14,few,NA,TRBJ1-1,TGTGCCACCCTCGGCGGGGTCAGGAACACTGAAGCTTTCTTT,CATLGGVRNTEAFF
TRBV20-1,14,NA,NA,TRBJ1-1,TGCAGTGCTAGAGATTCACGGGGAAACACTGAAGCTTTCTTT,CSARDSRGNTEAFF
TRBV5-1,13,many,NA,TRBJ1-2,TGCGCCAGCAGACTAGGACAGAACTATGGCTACACCTTC,CASRLGQNYGYTF
TRBV25-1,13,many,NA,TRBJ1-6,TGTGCCAGCAGTGAGCAGGATAATTCACCCCTCCACTTT,CASSEQDNSPLHF
TRBV5-1,15,NA,TRBD2,TRBJ2-1,TGCGCCAGCAGCTTCGAACTAGCGGGGCACAATGAGCAGTTCTTC,CASSFELAGHNEQFF
TRBV9,14,few,NA,TRBJ2-3,TGTGCCAGCAGCGTAGTGACACTCACAGATACGCAGTATTTT,CASSVVTLTDTQYF
TRBV6-5,16,NA,NA,TRBJ2-2,TGTGCCAGCAGTTACTCGTTCGCAGAGAACACCGGGGAGCTGTTTTTT,CASSYSFAENTGELFF